This entry describes one TCR beta chain. The data were obtained in a study of blood T cell repertoires in COVID-19. Study in general: Sources were T cells, B-cell-depleted T cells, or PBMCs; the material itself was cDNA or gDNA.

CDR3 length: 14 residues. Germline CDR1 is LNHNV and CDR2 is YYDKDF (reference sequence). V gave up 5 bases and J gave up 6 bases, with 13 bases separating them. As handled by the study authors: Reference gene primers were amplified, and this amplification served to estimate nucleated cell counts. TCRdb's copy holds only in-frame clones and misses some; the assay was immunoSEQ multiplex PCR. Clone size and the V and J calls come from that table; the DNA yielded D and trimming. The sample lists some 190,000 clones, around 85% occurring once. This TCR was recovered from a woman in her forties or fifties with acute or convalescent COVID-19. The chain couples TRBV15 to TRBJ2-2, with D possibly TRBD2 on 5 matching bases. Sequencing used peripheral blood. In DNA, the CDR3 is TGTGCCACCAGCCGACTATGGACGGCCGGGGAGCTGTTTTTT. Translated: CATSRLWTAGELFF.